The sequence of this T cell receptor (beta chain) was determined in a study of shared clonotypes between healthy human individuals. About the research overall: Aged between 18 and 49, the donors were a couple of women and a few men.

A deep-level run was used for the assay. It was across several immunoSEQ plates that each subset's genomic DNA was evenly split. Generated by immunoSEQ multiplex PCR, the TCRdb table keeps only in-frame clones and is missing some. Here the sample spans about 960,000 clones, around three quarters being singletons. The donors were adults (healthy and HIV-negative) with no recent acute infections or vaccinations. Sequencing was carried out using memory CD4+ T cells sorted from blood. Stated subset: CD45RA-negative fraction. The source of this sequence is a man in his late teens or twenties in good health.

CDR3 sequence reads: CASSYWWQGFNQPQHF. CDR3 DNA sequence: TGTGCCAGCAGTTACTGGTGGCAGGGGTTCAATCAGCCCCAGCATTTT. J is TRBJ1-5 and V is TRBV6-6, with D possibly being TRBD1 (6 bases). Trimming left V 1 base short and J 3 bases short, with 13 bases between. This CDR3 contains 16 residues. The germline gives CDR1 MNHNY, CDR2 SVGAGI (reference sequence).